Listed here are 10 T cell receptor beta chains from one sample, sequenced in a study of shared clonotypes between healthy human individuals. Clones were sequenced by immunoSEQ multiplex PCR, and TCRdb holds only the in-frame ones, with some missing. The profile shows approximately 2,200,000 clones, about 93% of them singletons. Positively selected for CCR7, the CD45RO-negative cells used as naive CD8 cells excluded terminally differentiated effector memory CD45RA+ cells. Sequencing input: naive CD8+ T cells from PBMCs. The source of these receptors is a man aged 18-30 years in good health. Some clones in this sample may be carry-over from other donors' samples.

The chain joins TRBV27 to TRBJ2-7; 13 bases align to TRBD2. Germline-derived CDR1 and CDR2 are MNHEY and SMNVEV (reference sequence). V lost 5 bases, J lost 7 bases, and 11 bases stayed unmatched. This CDR3 has 16 residues. The CDR3 DNA reads as TGTGCCAGCAGTCCGATACTAGCGGGAGGGCCGATTGAGCAGTACTTC. Protein product: CASSPILAGGPIEQYF.

The J gene is TRBJ2-3, the V gene TRBV27, with D perhaps being TRBD1 or TRBD2 (5 bases each). The V gene lost 5 bases and the J gene lost 0 bases, with 15 bases spanning the gap. Germline V gives CDR1 MNHEY, CDR2 SMNVEV (reference sequence). The CDR3 is 16 residues long. The CDR3 sequence: CASSPSVGDSTDTQYF. CDR3 bases: TGTGCCAGCAGTCCTTCCGTGGGGGATAGCACAGATACGCAGTATTTT.

This clone was recorded only once. Different DNA sequences within this sample yield the same CDR3. J is TRBJ1-1 and V is TRBV6-5; the D is unclear. Germline CDR1 and CDR2: MNHEY and SVGAGI. The CDR3 runs 15 residues. Trimming shortened V by 0 bases and J by 4 bases, and 12 bases separated the two germline ends. As DNA, the CDR3 is TGTGCCAGCAGTTACTCGAGAGGTCTGGGCACTGAAGCTTTCTTT. Translation: CASSYSRGLGTEAFF.

The chain links TRBV9 to TRBJ2-3; 7 bases match TRBD1. The J segment lost 0 bases and the V segment lost 5 bases, leaving 6 bases of the junction unmatched. The CDR3 runs to 15 residues. Germline lookup yields CDR1 SGDLS and CDR2 YYNGEE. The DNA of the CDR3 is TGTGCCAGCAGTCCAGGGACAGCCAGCACAGATACGCAGTATTTT. Translating gives CASSPGTASTDTQYF.

The chain has TRBV18 and TRBJ1-1; 9 bases line up with TRBD1. CDR3 length: 15 residues. With V trimmed by 5 bases and J by 3 bases, 7 bases remained unmatched. Per the germline V gene, CDR1 is KGHSH and CDR2 is LQKENI. CDR3 DNA: TGTGCCAGCTCAGAACCGGGACAGGGACACACTGAAGCTTTCTTT. Its protein is CASSEPGQGHTEAFF.

CDR3 nucleotide sequence: TGTGCCAGCAGTAAGGGACAGGGGAGGGTCTACGAGCAGTACTTC. Protein product: CASSKGQGRVYEQYF. This chain uses TRBV6-5 with TRBJ2-7, with 10 bases identical to TRBD1. The CDR3 sequence is 15 residues long. Germline CDR1 is MNHEY and CDR2 is SVGAGI. Unmatched junction bases numbered 7, after V lost 5 bases and J lost 3 bases.

The gene calls are TRBV28 and TRBJ1-2; no firm D call. Germline lookup yields CDR1 MDHEN and CDR2 SYDVKM. The V end lost 5 bases, the J end lost 0 bases, and 22 bases lay between the germline ends. This CDR3 has 18 residues. CDR3 sequence reads: CASSPPGARERTNYGYTF. The CDR3 region has the DNA TGTGCCAGCAGTCCCCCCGGTGCGCGGGAAAGGACTAACTATGGCTACACCTTC.

As to this clone: Other DNA sequences in the same sample also yield this CDR3. The chain carries TRBV5-1 and TRBJ2-1; D call uncertain. The CDR3 length is 12 residues. Trimming cost V 0 bases and J 7 bases, with 5 bases left between them. From germline, CDR1 is SGHRS and CDR2 YFSETQ. In DNA, the CDR3 is TGCGCCAGCAGCTTGGACGGTAATGAGCAGTTCTTC. Residues: CASSLDGNEQFF.

The J gene is TRBJ1-4, the V gene TRBV28; no firm D call. Germline lookup yields CDR1 MDHEN and CDR2 SYDVKM. Between the trimmed V and J ends, which lost 7 bases and 8 bases, there was a span of 17 bases. The CDR3 consists of 14 residues. The CDR3 coding sequence is TGTGCCAGCACCAAGGGAGAGGGAGACGAAAAACTGTTTTTT. Its protein is CASTKGEGDEKLFF. Full variable domain (remainder filled in from reference TRBV28 and TRBJ1-4): DVKVTQSSRYLVKRTGEKVFLECVQDMDHENMFWYRQDPGLGLRLIYFSYDVKMKEKGDIPEGYSVSREKKERFSLILESASTNQTSMYLCASTKGEGDEKLFFGSGTQLSVL.

The chain uses TRBV15 and TRBJ2-3; D ambiguous. Per the germline V gene, CDR1 is LNHNV and CDR2 is YYDKDF (reference sequence). This CDR3 has 14 amino acids. V was clipped by 6 bases and J by 0 bases, with 10 bases between them. CDR3 amino acids: CATSTTMSTDTQYF. CDR3 nucleotides: TGTGCCACCAGTACCACAATGAGCACAGATACGCAGTATTTT.